This T cell receptor beta chain derives from a study of neurological immune-mediated disorders. Findings and caveats of the study: None of the CDR3 amino acid sequences in expanded clones turned up in more than one subject, which points to private repertoires in all groups.

In this sample, this clonotype turned up many times. Its antigen is as yet unknown. CDR1 DFQATT and CDR2 SNEGSKA come from the germline V gene (reference sequence). Trimming took 3 bases from V and 6 from J; bases not matched to a gene: 7. The CDR3 is 13 residues long. The time point is: longitudinal time-point 3. Source material was 2 million unsorted PBMCs, stored at -80 °C in RNAlater. TCRdb reprocessed the 5' RACE reads with MiXCR, giving one entry per CDR3 protein. The table records some 80,000 distinct CDR3 sequences, 4.3% of them present only once. The chain carries TRBV20-1 and TRBJ1-1; 7 positions agree with TRBD1. The TCR originated in a woman aged 60 to 75 with multiple sclerosis. What was sequenced was PBMCs. The CDR3 loop is CSARDRWGPEAFF. The CDR3 region has the DNA TGCAGTGCTAGGGACAGGTGGGGGCCTGAAGCTTTCTTT.